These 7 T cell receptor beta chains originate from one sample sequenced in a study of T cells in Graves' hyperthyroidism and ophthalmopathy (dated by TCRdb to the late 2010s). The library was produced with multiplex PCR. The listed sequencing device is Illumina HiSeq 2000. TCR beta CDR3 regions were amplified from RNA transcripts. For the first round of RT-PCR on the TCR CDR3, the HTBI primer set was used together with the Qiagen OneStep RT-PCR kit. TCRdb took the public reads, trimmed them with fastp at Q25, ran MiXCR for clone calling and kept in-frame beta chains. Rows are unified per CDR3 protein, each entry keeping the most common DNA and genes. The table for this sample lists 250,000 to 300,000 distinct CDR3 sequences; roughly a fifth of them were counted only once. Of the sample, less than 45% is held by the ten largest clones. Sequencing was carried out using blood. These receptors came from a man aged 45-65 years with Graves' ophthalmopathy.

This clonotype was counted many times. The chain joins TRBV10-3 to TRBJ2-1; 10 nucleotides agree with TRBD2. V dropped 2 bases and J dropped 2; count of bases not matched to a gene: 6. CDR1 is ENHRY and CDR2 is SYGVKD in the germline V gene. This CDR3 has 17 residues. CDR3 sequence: CAISEQRLAGPYNEQFF. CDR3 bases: TGTGCCATCAGTGAGCAGAGACTAGCGGGTCCCTACAATGAGCAGTTCTTC.

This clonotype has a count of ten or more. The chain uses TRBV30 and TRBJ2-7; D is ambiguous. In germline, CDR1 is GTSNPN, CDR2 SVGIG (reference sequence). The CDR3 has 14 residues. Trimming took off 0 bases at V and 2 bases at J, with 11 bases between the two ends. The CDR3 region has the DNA TGTGCCTGGAGTGTGGGCCAGGCAGCCTACGAGCAGTACTTC. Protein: CAWSVGQAAYEQYF.

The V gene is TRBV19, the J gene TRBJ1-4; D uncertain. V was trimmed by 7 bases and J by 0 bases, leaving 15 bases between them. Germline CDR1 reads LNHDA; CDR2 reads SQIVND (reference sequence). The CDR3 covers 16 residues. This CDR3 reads CASTLTSGATNEKLFF. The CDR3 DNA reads TGTGCCAGTACCCTCACTTCCGGAGCAACTAATGAAAAACTGTTTTTT.

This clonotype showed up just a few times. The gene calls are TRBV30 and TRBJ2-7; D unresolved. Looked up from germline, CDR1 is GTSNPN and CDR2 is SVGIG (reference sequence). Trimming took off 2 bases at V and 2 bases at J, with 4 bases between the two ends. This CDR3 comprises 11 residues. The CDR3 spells CAWSNAYEQYF. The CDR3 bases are TGTGCCTGGAGTAATGCCTACGAGCAGTACTTC.

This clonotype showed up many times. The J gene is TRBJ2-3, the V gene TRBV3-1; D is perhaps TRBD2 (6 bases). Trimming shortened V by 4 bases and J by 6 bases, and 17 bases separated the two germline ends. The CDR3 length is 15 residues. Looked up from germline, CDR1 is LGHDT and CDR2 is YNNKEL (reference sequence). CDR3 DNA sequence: TGTGCCAGCAGCCCAACGGGACTGCCCTCGGATACGCAGTATTTT. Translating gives CASSPTGLPSDTQYF.

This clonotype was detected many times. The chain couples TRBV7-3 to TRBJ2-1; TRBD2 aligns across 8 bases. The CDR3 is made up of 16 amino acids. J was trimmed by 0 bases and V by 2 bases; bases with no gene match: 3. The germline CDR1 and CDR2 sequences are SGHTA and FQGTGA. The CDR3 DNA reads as TGTGCCAGCAGCTTAGACGGGAGGGTCTCCTACAATGAGCAGTTCTTC. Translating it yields CASSLDGRVSYNEQFF.

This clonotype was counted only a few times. CDR3 loop: CASRPGGGFSGTISEQYF. The CDR3 DNA follows: TGTGCCAGCAGGCCGGGGGGGGGTTTTAGCGGGACTATAAGCGAGCAGTACTTC. The chain carries TRBV28 and TRBJ2-7, with 8 positions matching TRBD2. Looked up from germline, CDR1 is MDHEN and CDR2 is SYDVKM. The V segment lost 6 bases and the J segment 6 bases; nucleotides outside the gene matches: 22. This CDR3 is 18 amino acids long. The full variable domain, rest sourced from reference TRBV28 and TRBJ2-7, is DVKVTQSSRYLVKRTGEKVFLECVQDMDHENMFWYRQDPGLGLRLIYFSYDVKMKEKGDIPEGYSVSREKKERFSLILESASTNQTSMYLCASRPGGGFSGTISEQYFGPGTRLTVT.